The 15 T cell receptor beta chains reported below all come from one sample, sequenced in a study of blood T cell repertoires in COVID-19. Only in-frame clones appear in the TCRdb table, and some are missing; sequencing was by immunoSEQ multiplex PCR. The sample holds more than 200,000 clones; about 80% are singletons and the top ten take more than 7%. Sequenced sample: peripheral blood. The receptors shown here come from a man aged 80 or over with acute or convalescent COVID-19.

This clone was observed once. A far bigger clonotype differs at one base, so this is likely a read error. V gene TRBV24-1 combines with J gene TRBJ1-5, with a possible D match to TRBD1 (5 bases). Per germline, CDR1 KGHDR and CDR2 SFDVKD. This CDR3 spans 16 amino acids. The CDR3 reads CASSDPDSGFNQPQHF. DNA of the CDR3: TGTGCCTCCAGTGACCCCGACAGTGGGTTCAATCAGCCCCAGCATTTT.

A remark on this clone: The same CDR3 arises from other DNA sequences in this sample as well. CDR3 in DNA: TGTGCCAGCAGCCCGGGGACAGGGGCTAACTATGGCTACACCTTC. Its protein product is CASSPGTGANYGYTF. The gene calls are TRBV7-9 and TRBJ1-2; TRBD1 aligns across 10 bases. The CDR3 is 15 amino acids. Germline-derived CDR1 and CDR2 are SEHNR and FQNEAQ (reference sequence). Unmatched junction bases numbered 3, after V lost 5 bases and J lost 0 bases.

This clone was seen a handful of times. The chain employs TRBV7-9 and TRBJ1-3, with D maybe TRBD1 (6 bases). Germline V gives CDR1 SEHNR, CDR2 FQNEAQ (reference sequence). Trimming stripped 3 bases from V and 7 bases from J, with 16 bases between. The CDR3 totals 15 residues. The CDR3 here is CASSFRTARGNTIYF. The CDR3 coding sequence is TGTGCCAGCAGCTTTCGGACAGCCCGCGGGAACACCATATATTTT.

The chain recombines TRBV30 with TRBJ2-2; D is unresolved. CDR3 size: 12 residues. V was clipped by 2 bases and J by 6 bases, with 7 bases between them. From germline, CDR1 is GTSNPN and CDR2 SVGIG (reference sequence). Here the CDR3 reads CAWSIGAGELFF. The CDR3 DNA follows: TGTGCCTGGAGTATTGGAGCCGGGGAGCTGTTTTTT.

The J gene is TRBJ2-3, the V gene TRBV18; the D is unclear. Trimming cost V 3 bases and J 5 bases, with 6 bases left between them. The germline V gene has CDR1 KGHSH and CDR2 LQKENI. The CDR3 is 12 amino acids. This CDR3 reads CASSPRRDTQYF. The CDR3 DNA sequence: TGTGCCAGCTCACCGCGGAGAGATACGCAGTATTTT.

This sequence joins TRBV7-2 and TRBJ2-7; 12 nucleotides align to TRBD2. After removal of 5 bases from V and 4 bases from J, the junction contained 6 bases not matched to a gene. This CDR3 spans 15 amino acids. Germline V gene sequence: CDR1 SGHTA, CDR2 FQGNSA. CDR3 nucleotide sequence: TGTGCCAGCAGCCCGACTAGCGGGAGAGGGTACGAGCAGTACTTC. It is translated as CASSPTSGRGYEQYF.

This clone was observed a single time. The CDR3 loop reads CASSLAPGTSGRTQYF. As DNA, the CDR3 is TGTGCCAGCAGCTTGGCTCCCGGGACTAGCGGGAGAACGCAGTATTTT. This chain uses TRBV11-2 with TRBJ2-3, with 14 bases identical to TRBD2. V lost 3 bases, J lost 9 bases, and 8 bases stayed unmatched. Germline V gene sequence: CDR1 SGHAT, CDR2 FQNNGV. The CDR3 runs 16 residues. The variable domain in full, with the rest retrieved from reference TRBV11-2 and TRBJ2-3, is EAGVAQSPRYKIIEKRQSVAFWCNPISGHATLYWYQQILGQGPKLLIQFQNNGVVDDSQLPKDRFSAERLKGVDSTLKIQPAKLEDSAVYLCASSLAPGTSGRTQYFGPGTRLTVL.

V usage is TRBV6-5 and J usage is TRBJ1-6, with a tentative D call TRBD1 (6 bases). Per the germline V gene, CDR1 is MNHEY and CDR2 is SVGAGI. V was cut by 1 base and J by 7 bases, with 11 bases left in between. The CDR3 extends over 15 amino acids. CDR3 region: CASSYYRVENSPLHF. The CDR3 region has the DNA TGTGCCAGCAGTTACTACAGGGTTGAGAATTCACCCCTCCACTTT.

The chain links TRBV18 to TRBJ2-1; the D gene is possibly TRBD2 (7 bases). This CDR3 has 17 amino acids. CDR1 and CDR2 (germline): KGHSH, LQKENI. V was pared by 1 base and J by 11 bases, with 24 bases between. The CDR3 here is CASSPLIGRGPGGKQFF. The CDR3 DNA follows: TGTGCCAGCTCACCACTAATTGGGCGGGGGCCCGGGGGAAAGCAGTTCTTC.

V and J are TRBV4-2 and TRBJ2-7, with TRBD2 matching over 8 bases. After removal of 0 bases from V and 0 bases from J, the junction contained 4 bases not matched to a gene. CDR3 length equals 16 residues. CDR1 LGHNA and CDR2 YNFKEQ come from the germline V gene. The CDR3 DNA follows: TGTGCCAGCAGCCAAGATTTGAGCGGGAGCTCCTACGAGCAGTACTTC. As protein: CASSQDLSGSSYEQYF.

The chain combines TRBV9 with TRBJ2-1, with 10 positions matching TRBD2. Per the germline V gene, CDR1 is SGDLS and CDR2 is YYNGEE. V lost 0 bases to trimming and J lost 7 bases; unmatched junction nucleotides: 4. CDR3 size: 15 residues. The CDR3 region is CASSVVLAGSNEQFF. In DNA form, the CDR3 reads TGTGCCAGCAGCGTAGTACTAGCGGGGAGTAATGAGCAGTTCTTC.

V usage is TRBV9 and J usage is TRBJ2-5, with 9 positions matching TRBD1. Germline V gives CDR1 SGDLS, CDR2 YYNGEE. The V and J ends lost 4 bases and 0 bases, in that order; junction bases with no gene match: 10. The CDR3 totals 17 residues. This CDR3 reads CASSTLTGGLYQETQYF. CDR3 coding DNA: TGTGCCAGCAGCACCCTGACAGGGGGGTTGTACCAAGAGACCCAGTACTTC.

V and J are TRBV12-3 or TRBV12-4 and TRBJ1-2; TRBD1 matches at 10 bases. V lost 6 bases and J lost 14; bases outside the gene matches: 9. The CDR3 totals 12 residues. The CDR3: CASSPGTGACTF. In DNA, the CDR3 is TGTGCCAGCAGCCCCGGGACAGGGGCCTGTACCTTC.

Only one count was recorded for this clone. As DNA, the CDR3 is TGTGCCAGCAGTGAAATCGGACAGGAGAACACTGAAGCTTTCTTT. This translates into CASSEIGQENTEAFF. The chain employs TRBV2 and TRBJ1-1, with 7 positions matching TRBD1. The CDR3 contains 15 residues. Germline V CDR1 and CDR2: SNHLY, FYNNEI. V was clipped by 2 bases and J by 1 base; unmatched bases: 4.

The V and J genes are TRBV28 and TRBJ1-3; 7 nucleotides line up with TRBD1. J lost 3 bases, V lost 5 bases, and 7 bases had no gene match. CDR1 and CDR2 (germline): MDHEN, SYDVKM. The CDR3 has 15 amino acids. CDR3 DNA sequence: TGTGCCAGCAGTCCGCACGACAGGGTTGGAAACACCATATATTTT. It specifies CASSPHDRVGNTIYF.